Each of the 15 T cell receptor delta chains below was sequenced from the same sample in a study of gamma-delta chains in newborns, infants, children. TCRdb called clones anew from the reads with CATT. The repertoire consists of about 11,000 delta-chain clones, with around 9% occurring once and the leading ten covering approximately 3.8%. Sequenced sample: blood. The receptors were gathered from a child who was a newborn, infant or young child, either healthy, febrile or measles-vaccinated (not recorded which).

The gene calls are TRDV1 and TRDJ1; 10 bases map to TRDD3. CDR3 length: 17 residues. The germline V gene encodes CDR1 TSWWSYY and CDR2 QGS. V gave up 0 bases and J gave up 7 bases; unmatched junction bases: 11. CDR3 amino acids: CALGELGYWGIESKLIF. The CDR3 nucleotides read TGTGCTCTTGGGGAACTAGGATACTGGGGGATTGAGAGTAAACTCATCTTT.

The gene calls are TRDV2 and TRDJ1; 7 bases are a match to TRDD3. Losses at the gene ends were 0 bases for V and 0 bases for J; bases not matched to a gene: 24. The length of the CDR3 is 22 residues. Germline CDR1 and CDR2: GEAIGNYY and EKD. The CDR3 loop reads CACDTVAFARGLGVQYTDKLIF. The CDR3 nucleotides are TGTGCCTGTGACACCGTCGCGTTCGCGAGGGGGCTGGGGGTACAGTACACCGATAAACTCATCTTT.

This clone is medium-sized by share. Other DNA sequences of this sample code for an identical CDR3. The chain combines TRDV2 with TRDJ1; 7 bases fit TRDD3. The CDR3 spans 14 residues. Trimming cost V 3 bases and J 2 bases; bases outside gene matches: 5. Germline V CDR1 and CDR2: GEAIGNYY, EKD. The CDR3 loop reads CACDSWGLTDKLIF. In DNA, the CDR3 is TGTGCCTGTGACTCCTGGGGGTTAACCGATAAACTCATCTTT.

In this sample, this clone turned up a few times. Other DNA sequences of this sample code for an identical CDR3. The rearrangement uses TRDV2 and TRDJ1, with 7 bases fitting TRDD3. Germline CDR1 reads GEAIGNYY; CDR2 reads EKD. The CDR3 has 15 residues. J gave up 0 bases and V 0 bases, and 3 bases lay outside the gene matches. CDR3 region: CACDTVGGHTDKLIF. Here the CDR3 DNA reads TGTGCCTGTGACACCGTTGGGGGACACACCGATAAACTCATCTTT.

Details on this clone: The same CDR3 is also encoded by other DNA sequences in this sample. This chain joins TRDV2 and TRDJ3; 8 bases map to TRDD3. The CDR3 loop spans 18 amino acids. The V gene end was trimmed by 0 bases and the J gene end by 0 bases; junction bases not matched to a gene: 3. Per the germline V gene, CDR1 is GEAIGNYY and CDR2 is EKD. CDR3 in amino acids: CACDTGGYSSWDTRQMFF. The DNA for the CDR3 is TGTGCCTGTGACACCGGGGGATATAGCTCCTGGGACACCCGACAGATGTTTTTC.

This clone was seen a few times. The chain recombines TRDV2 with TRDJ3; the D gene is possibly TRDD3 (5 bases). The CDR3 extends over 20 amino acids. V lost 0 bases, J lost 0 bases, and 17 bases lay in between. Per germline, CDR1 GEAIGNYY and CDR2 EKD. DNA for the CDR3: TGTGCCTGTGACACCGGTTTCCAGGGGGTTAGCTCCTGGGACACCCGACAGATGTTTTTC. This codes for CACDTGFQGVSSWDTRQMFF.

This clone was observed a few times. A far more abundant clone sits one base away, making this likely a read error. The sample carries other DNA sequences with the same CDR3. This sequence joins TRDV2 and TRDJ1, with TRDD3 matching over 7 bases. The germline V gene encodes CDR1 GEAIGNYY and CDR2 EKD. The CDR3 sequence is 13 residues long. CDR3 in DNA: TGTGCCTGTGACACCTGGGGGACCGACAAACTCATCTTT. Its protein product is CACDTWGTDKLIF.

Written as DNA, the CDR3 is TGTGCCTGTGACGCCGTACAGATGTACACCGATAAACTCATCTTT. Translated: CACDAVQMYTDKLIF. The genes are TRDV2 and TRDJ1; D is uncertain. The CDR3 length is 15 residues. Germline lookup yields CDR1 GEAIGNYY and CDR2 EKD. Trimming pared 3 bases from V and 0 bases from J, leaving 13 bases between.

This rearrangement joins TRDV2 to TRDJ1, with TRDD3 matching over 7 bases. In germline, CDR1 is GEAIGNYY, CDR2 EKD. The length of the CDR3 is 15 residues. J was trimmed by 3 bases and V by 0 bases; bases with no gene match: 6. CDR3 loop: CACDTVGDKADKLIF. In DNA, the CDR3 is TGTGCCTGTGACACCGTAGGGGATAAAGCCGATAAACTCATCTTT.

This clone has a handful of counts. The chain recombines TRDV2 with TRDJ1; TRDD3 agrees at 10 bases. The CDR3 loop spans 20 amino acids. Germline-derived CDR1 and CDR2 are GEAIGNYY and EKD. V trimming: 4 bases; J trimming: 0 bases; junction bases outside the gene matches: 19. The CDR3 sequence is CACDGIISAVLGDDTDKLIF. The CDR3 region has the DNA TGTGCCTGTGATGGGATCATTTCGGCAGTACTGGGGGATGACACCGATAAACTCATCTTT.

There are a few counts of this clone. The gene calls are TRDV2 and TRDJ1; D is unresolved. The CDR3 runs 15 residues. Germline V gene data show CDR1 as GEAIGNYY and CDR2 as EKD. V was cut by 0 bases and J by 0 bases, with 10 bases left in between. The DNA for the CDR3 is TGTGCCTGTGACACCCTAGCCTCGTACACCGATAAACTCATCTTT. Amino acids: CACDTLASYTDKLIF.

This clone was recorded a few times. This may arise from a read error, as a much more abundant clone is one base away. The identical CDR3 is also encoded by other nucleotide sequences in the sample. The J gene is TRDJ1, the V gene TRDV2, with 8 bases aligning to TRDD3. With 4 bases clipped from V and 0 bases from J, the junction kept 3 bases outside the gene matches. The CDR3 is 14 amino acids. The germline V gene encodes CDR1 GEAIGNYY and CDR2 EKD. The chain's CDR3 is CACELLGDTDKLIF. The CDR3 region has the DNA TGTGCCTGTGAACTACTGGGGGACACCGATAAACTCATCTTT.

This clone was seen a few times. Other DNA sequences in this specimen translate into the identical CDR3. The V gene is TRDV2, the J gene TRDJ3; tentative D call: TRDD3 (5 bases). The CDR3 consists of 17 residues. CDR1 and CDR2 (germline): GEAIGNYY, EKD. The germline V and J ends were trimmed by 0 bases and 4 bases, with 12 bases remaining between them. The CDR3, as DNA: TGTGCCTGTGACACCGTCCGGGGAAGTTGGGACACCCGACAGATGTTTTTC. Protein sequence: CACDTVRGSWDTRQMFF.

There are a few counts of this clone. The chain couples TRDV2 to TRDJ1; D might be TRDD3 (5 bases). Trimming stripped 0 bases from V and 0 bases from J, with 16 bases between. The CDR3 runs 17 residues. CDR1 is GEAIGNYY and CDR2 is EKD in the germline V gene. The DNA of the CDR3 is TGTGCCTGTGACACCGTTATCCGGGGGGTGTACACCGATAAACTCATCTTT. Translation gives CACDTVIRGVYTDKLIF.

The chain has TRDV2 and TRDJ1, with TRDD3 identical over 10 bases. The CDR3 covers 16 residues. V gave up 1 base and J gave up 3 bases; unmatched junction bases: 7. CDR1 GEAIGNYY and CDR2 EKD come from the germline V gene. CDR3 nucleotides: TGTGCCTGTGACACACTACTGGGGGATGGTCCCGATAAACTCATCTTT. It encodes CACDTLLGDGPDKLIF.